This T cell receptor (beta chain) derives from a study of graft-versus-host responses after intestinal transplantation. Findings of the study overall: High graft-versus-host to host-versus-graft clonal ratios were seen in allografts of patients with graft-donor T cell macrochimerism. Ileal or blood samples showed some GvH clones first, and such clones were also found in recipient marrow. With peak circulating GvH clone levels came an association with early post-transplant HvG declines.

Points on this clone: Antigen unknown.

This CDR3 is 16 amino acids long. Germline V gene data show CDR1 as SGDLS and CDR2 as YYNGEE. Trimming cost V 2 bases and J 7 bases; bases outside gene matches: 10. This table comes from immunoSEQ multiplex PCR, and its TCRdb copy is limited to in-frame clones, with some not included. The profile covers roughly 99,000 clones, with roughly 86% appearing a single time and about 0.73% taken by the ten largest. The receptor was derived from a human donor who was the organ donor for an intestinal transplant. The sample in question was unstimulated CD4+ T cells sorted from spleen or lymph node cells, obtained before transplant. The rearrangement uses TRBV9 and TRBJ2-7, with 12 nucleotides matching TRBD2. CDR3 region: CASSVTRLAGVGEQYF. The CDR3 region has the DNA TGTGCCAGCAGCGTCACCCGACTAGCGGGAGTAGGTGAGCAGTACTTC.